The table lists the clone carrying this T cell receptor (beta chain) with many counts. As yet, its antigen is unknown. Germline CDR1 is SGDLS and CDR2 is YYNGEE. The CDR3 is made up of 15 amino acids. Trimming cost V 2 bases and J 3 bases, with 14 bases left between them. Time point described: newly diagnosed GD, antithyroid drugs for less than 3 months. PBMCs were the source of the RNA used for TCR sequencing. This sample was included in a study of regulatory T cells in long-lasting Graves disease. Study results and limitations: TCR diversity in persistent Graves' patients was below that of newly diagnosed ones.

Construction of TCR beta libraries relied on iRepertoire HTBI primers and on Arm-PCR targeting CDR3 regions. TCRdb ran MiXCR on the multiplex PCR reads and lists one entry per CDR3 protein. The sample gives about 330,000 distinct CDR3 sequences, 15% to 20% of which show up once; around 20% is in the top ten. This sample also belongs to another study, concerning T cells in Graves' hyperthyroidism and ophthalmopathy.

The starting material was peripheral blood mononuclear cells (PBMCs), obtained at new diagnosis, from a patient treated with antithyroid drugs. The sequence derives from a woman aged 18-29 years with Graves disease. The chain employs TRBV9 and TRBJ1-2, with TRBD1 as a possible D gene (5 bases). The CDR3 DNA is TGTGCCAGCAGCGTTACAGCTCGAGGGGACTATGGCTACACCTTC. This translates into CASSVTARGDYGYTF. Full variable domain (remainder filled in from reference TRBV9 and TRBJ1-2): DSGVTQTPKHLITATGQRVTLRCSPRSGDLSVYWYQQSLDQGLQFLIQYYNGEERAKGNILERFSAQQFPDLHSELNLSSLELGDSALYFCASSVTARGDYGYTFGSGTRLTVV.